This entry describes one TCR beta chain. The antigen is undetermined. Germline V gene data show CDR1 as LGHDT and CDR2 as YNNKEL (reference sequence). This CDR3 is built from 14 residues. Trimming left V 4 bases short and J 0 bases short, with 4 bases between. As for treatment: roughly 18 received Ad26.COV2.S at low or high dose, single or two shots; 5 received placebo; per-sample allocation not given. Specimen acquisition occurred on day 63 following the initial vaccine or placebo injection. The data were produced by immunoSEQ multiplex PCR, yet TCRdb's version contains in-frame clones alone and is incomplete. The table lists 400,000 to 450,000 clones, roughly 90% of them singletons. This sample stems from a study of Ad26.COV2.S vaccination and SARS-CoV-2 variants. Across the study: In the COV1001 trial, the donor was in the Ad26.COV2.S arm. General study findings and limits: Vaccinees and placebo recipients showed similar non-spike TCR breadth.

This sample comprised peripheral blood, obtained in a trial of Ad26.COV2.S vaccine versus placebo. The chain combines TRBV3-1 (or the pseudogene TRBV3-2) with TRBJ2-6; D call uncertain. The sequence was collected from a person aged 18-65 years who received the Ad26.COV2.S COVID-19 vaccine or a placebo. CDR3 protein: CASSRNSGANVLTF. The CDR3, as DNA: TGTGCCAGCAGCCGAAACTCTGGGGCCAACGTCCTGACTTTC.